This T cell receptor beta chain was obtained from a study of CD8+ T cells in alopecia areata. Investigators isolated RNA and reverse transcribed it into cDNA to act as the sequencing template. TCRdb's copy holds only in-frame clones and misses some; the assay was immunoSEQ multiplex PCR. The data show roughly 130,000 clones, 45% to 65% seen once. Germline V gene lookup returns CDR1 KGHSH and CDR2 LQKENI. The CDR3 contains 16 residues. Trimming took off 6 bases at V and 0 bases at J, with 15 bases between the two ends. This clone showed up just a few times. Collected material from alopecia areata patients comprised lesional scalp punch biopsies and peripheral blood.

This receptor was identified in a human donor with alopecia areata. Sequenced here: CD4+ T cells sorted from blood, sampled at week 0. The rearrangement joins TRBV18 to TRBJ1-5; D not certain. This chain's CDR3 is CASSFGRSYSNQPQHF. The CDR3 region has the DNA TGTGCCAGCTCCTTCGGCAGATCCTATAGCAATCAGCCCCAGCATTTT.